The clone carrying this T cell receptor (beta chain) was counted only a few times. This sample stems from a study of T cell repertoires in cytomegalovirus infection. About the study: Public TCR beta signatures indicated both CMV infection and matching HLA type.

TCRdb re-derived calls from the reads in MiXCR, one entry per CDR3 protein. The sample lists about 230,000 distinct CDR3 sequences, around 6.2% occurring once. V was cut by 2 bases and J by 4 bases, with 12 bases left in between. Germline V gene data show CDR1 as SNHLY and CDR2 as FYNNEI. This CDR3 region has 14 residues. V and J are TRBV2 and TRBJ2-7, with D perhaps matching TRBD2 (6 bases). Sequenced input: PBMCs. The receptor was derived from a human donor in good health (CMV status not recorded). Some clones in this sample may be carry-over from other donors' samples. CDR3 loop: CASSEYFGGYEQYF. The CDR3 bases are TGTGCCAGCAGTGAATATTTCGGGGGATACGAGCAGTACTTC.